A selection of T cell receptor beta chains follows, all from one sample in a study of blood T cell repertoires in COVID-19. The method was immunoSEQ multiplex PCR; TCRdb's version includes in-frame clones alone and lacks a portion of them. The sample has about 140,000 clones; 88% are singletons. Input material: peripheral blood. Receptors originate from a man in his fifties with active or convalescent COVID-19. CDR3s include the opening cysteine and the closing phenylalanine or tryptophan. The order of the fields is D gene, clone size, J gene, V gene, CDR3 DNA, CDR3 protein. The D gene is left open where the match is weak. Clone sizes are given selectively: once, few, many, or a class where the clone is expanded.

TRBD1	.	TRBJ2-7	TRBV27	TGTGCCAGCAGTTGGAGACAGGGAAGTTACTACGAGCAGTACTTC	CASSWRQGSYYEQYF
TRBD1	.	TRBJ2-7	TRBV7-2	TGTGCCAGCAGCGTAGGGACAGGGGGCCTTTACGAGCAGTACTTC	CASSVGTGGLYEQYF
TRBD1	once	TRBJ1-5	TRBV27	TGTGCCAGCAGTCCCGGGACAGGGGGCAAACAGCCCCAGCATTTT	CASSPGTGGKQPQHF
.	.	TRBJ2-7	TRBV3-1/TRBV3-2	.	CASSQVGAGAYF
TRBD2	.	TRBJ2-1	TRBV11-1	TGTGCCAGCAGCACGGGACTAGCGAGCTCCTACAATGAGCAGTTCTTC	CASSTGLASSYNEQFF
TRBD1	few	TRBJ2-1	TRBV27	TGTGCCAGCAGTGAGGGACAGGGCACCCATGAGCAGTTCTTC	CASSEGQGTHEQFF
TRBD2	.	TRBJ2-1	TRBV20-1	TGCAGTGCTAGTGGGCTAGCGGGGTTGGGTGAGCAGTTCTTC	CSASGLAGLGEQFF
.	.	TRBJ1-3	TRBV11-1	TGTGCCAGCAGCCCGAGGAGGGATCCGAAAAACACCATATATTTT	CASSPRRDPKNTIYF
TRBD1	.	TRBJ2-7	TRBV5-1	TGCGCCAGCAGCCCAGGGACAGTTGGAGGCTACGAGCAGTACTTC	CASSPGTVGGYEQYF
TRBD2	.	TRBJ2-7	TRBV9	TGTGCCAGCAGCCGTAGCGGGAGGGCCATATACGAGCAGTACTTC	CASSRSGRAIYEQYF
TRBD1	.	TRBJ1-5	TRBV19	TGTGCCACCCGGGACAGGGCGGATCAGCCCCAGCATTTT	CATRDRADQPQHF
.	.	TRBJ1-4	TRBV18	TGTGCCAGCTCACCCCAGGAACGAGAAAAACTGTTTTTT	CASSPQEREKLFF
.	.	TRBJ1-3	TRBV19	TGTGCCAGTAGTATCTCCAGGGCTGGAAACACCATATATTTT	CASSISRAGNTIYF
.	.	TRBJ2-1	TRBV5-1	TGCGCCAGCAGCTTGGTAGAGGGTAACTATGAGCAGTTCTTC	CASSLVEGNYEQFF
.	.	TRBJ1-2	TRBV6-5	TGTGCCAGCAGTTACTCGAAGGCAGGATATGGCTACACCTTC	CASSYSKAGYGYTF
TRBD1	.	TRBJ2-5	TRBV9	TGTGCCAGCAGTGAGCAGGGGGCTCAAGAGACCCAGTACTTC	CASSEQGAQETQYF
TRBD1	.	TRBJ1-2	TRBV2	TGTGCCGTTATTTTGGGACAGGGGGCTTTGAGCGGCTACACCTTC	CAVILGQGALSGYTF
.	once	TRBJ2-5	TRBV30	TGTGCCTGGAGTTCCGACATCGTCCAAGAGACCCAGTACTTC	CAWSSDIVQETQYF
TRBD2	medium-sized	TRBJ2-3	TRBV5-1	TGCGCCAGCAGCTTAGGGAGAGCCGGGACTAGCGGAACTAGCACAGATACGCAGTATTTT	CASSLGRAGTSGTSTDTQYF
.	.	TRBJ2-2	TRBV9	TGTGCCAGCAGCGCCCGGGGTAGGGACACCGGGGAGCTGTTTTTT	CASSARGRDTGELFF
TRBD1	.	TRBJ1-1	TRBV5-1	TGCGCCAGCAGCCAGACAGGGTGGAACACTGAAGCTTTCTTT	CASSQTGWNTEAFF
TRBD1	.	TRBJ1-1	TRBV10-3	TGTGCCATCAGAACCTCAGGGGGCAGGACTGAAGCTTTCTTT	CAIRTSGGRTEAFF